This T cell receptor (beta chain) came from a study of tumour-infiltrating T cells in Burkitt lymphoma. About the research overall: Overall and progression-free survival were predicted by productive clonality.

V lost 1 base and J 3 bases, leaving 6 bases between the germline ends. The CDR3 runs to 13 residues. Germline V gives CDR1 WSHSY, CDR2 SAAADI. Libraries were prepared by immunoSEQ multiplex PCR; TCRdb keeps only in-frame clonotypes and omits some of them. The profile shows 14,000 or so clones, more than 60% of them singletons. V usage is TRBV10-2 and J usage is TRBJ1-1; the D is unclear. The sequence was obtained from a human donor with diffuse large B-cell lymphoma. Sequences were obtained from tumor tissue. In nucleotides, the CDR3 is TGCGCCAGCAGTGAGTTTGGCTACACTGAAGCTTTCTTT. Protein sequence: CASSEFGYTEAFF.